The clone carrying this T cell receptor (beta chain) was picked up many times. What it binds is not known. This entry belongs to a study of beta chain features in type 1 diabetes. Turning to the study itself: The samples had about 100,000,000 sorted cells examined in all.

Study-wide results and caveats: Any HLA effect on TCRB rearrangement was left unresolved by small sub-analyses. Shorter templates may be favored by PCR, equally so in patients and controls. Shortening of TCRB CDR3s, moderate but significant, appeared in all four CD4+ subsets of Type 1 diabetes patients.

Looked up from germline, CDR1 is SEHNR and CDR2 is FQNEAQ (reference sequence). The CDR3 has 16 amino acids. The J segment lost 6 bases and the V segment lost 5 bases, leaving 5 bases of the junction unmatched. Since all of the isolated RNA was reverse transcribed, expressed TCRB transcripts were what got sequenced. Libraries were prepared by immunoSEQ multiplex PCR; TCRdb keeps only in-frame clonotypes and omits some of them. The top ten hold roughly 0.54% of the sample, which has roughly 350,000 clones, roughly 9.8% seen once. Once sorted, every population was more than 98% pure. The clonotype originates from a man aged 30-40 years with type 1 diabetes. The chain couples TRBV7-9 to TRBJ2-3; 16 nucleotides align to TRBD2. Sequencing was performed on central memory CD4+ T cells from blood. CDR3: CASSPGLAGGGDTQYF. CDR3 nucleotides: TGTGCCAGCAGCCCGGGACTAGCGGGAGGGGGTGATACGCAGTATTTT.